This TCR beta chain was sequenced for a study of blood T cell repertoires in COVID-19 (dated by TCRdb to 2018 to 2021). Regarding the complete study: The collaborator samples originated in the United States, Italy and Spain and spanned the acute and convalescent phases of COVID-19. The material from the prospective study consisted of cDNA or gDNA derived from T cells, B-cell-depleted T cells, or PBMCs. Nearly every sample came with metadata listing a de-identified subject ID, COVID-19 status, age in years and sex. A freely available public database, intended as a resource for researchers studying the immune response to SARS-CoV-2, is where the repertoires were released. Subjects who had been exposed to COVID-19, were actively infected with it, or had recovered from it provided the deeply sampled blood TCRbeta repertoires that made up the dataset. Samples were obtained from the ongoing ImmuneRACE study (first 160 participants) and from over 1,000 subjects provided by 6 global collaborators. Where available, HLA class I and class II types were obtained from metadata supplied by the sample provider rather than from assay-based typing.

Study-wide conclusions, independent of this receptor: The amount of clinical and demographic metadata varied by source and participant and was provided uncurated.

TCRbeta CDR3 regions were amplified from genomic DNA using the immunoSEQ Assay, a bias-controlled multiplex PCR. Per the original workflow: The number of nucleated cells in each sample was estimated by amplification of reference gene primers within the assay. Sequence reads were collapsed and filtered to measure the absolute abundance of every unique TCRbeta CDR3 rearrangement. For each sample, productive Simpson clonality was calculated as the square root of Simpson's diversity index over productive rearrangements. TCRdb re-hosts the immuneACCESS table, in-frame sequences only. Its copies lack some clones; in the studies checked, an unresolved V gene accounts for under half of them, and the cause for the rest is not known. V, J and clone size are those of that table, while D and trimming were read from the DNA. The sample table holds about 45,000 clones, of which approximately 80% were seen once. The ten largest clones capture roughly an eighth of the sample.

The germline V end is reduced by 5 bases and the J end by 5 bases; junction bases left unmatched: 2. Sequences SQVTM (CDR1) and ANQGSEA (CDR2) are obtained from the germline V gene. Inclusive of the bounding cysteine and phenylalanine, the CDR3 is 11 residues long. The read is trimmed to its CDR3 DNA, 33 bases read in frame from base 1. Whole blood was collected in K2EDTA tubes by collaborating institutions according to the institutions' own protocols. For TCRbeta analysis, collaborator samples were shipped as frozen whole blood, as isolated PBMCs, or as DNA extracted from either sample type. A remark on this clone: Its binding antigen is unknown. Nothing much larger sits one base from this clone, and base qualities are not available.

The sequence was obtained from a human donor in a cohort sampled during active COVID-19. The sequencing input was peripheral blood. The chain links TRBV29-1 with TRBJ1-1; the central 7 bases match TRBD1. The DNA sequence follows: TGCAGCGTTCTACAGGGGACTGAAGCTTTCTTT. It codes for CSVLQGTEAFF.